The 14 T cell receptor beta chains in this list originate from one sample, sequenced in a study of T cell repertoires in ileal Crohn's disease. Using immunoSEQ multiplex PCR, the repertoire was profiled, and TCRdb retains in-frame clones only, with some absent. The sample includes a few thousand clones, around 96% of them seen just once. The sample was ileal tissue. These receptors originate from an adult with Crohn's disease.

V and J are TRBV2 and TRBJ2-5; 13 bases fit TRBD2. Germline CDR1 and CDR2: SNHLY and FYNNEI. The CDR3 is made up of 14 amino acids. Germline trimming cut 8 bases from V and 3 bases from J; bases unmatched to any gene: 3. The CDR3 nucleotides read TGTGCCAGCCGTGGACTAGCGGGGGAAGAGACCCAGTACTTC. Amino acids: CASRGLAGEETQYF.

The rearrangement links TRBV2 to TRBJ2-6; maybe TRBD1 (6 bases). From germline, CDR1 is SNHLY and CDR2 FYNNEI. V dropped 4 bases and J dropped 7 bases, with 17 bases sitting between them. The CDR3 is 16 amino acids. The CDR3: CASSGRGSLGANVLTF. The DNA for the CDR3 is TGTGCCAGCAGTGGCAGGGGATCACTTGGTGCCAACGTCCTGACTTTC. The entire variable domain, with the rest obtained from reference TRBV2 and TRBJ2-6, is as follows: EPEVTQTPSHQVTQMGQEVILRCVPISNHLYFYWYRQILGQKVEFLVSFYNNEISEKSEIFDDQFSVERPDGSNFTLKIRSTKLEDSAMYFCASSGRGSLGANVLTFGAGSRLTVL.

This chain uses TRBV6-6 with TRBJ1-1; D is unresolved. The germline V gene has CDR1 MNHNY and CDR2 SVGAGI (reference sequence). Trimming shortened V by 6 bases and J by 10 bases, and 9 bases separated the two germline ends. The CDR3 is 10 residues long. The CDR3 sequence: CASSYGGAFF. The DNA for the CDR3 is TGTGCCAGCAGCTATGGAGGAGCTTTCTTT.

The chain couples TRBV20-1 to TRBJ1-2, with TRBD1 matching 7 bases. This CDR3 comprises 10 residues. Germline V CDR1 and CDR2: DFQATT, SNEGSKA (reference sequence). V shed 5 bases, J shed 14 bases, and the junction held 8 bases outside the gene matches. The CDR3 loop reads CSAPRQGKTF. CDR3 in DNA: TGCAGTGCTCCACGACAGGGAAAAACCTTC.

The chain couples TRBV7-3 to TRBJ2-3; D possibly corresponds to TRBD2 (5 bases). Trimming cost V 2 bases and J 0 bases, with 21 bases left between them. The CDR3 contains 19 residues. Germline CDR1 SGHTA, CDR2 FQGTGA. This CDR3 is CASSLQGGYRIHSTDTQYF. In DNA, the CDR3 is TGTGCCAGCAGCTTACAAGGAGGATACCGTATTCATAGCACAGATACGCAGTATTTT. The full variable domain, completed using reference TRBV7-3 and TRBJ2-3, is GAGVSQTPSNKVTEKGKYVELRCDPISGHTALYWYRQSLGQGPEFLIYFQGTGAADDSGLPNDRFFAVRPEGSVSTLKIQRTERGDSAVYLCASSLQGGYRIHSTDTQYFGPGTRLTVL.

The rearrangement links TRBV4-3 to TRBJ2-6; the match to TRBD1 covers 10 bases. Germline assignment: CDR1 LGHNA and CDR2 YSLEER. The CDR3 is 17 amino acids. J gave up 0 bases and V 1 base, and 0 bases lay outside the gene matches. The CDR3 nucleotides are TGCGCCAGCAGCCAAGGGACAGGGGGCTCTGGGGCCAACGTCCTGACTTTC. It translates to CASSQGTGGSGANVLTF.

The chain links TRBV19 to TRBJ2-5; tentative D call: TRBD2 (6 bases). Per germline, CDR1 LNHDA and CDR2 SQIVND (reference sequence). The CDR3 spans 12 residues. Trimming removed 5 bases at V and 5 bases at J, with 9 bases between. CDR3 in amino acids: CASSSGGETQYF. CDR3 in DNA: TGTGCCAGTAGTTCCGGAGGGGAGACCCAGTACTTC.

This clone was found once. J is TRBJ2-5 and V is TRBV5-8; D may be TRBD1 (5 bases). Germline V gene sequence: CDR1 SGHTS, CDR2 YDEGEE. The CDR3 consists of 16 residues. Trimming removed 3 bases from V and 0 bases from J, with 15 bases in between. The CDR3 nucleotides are TGTGCCAGCAGCTCACGTCACTTCAGGGACCAAGAGACCCAGTACTTC. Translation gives CASSSRHFRDQETQYF.

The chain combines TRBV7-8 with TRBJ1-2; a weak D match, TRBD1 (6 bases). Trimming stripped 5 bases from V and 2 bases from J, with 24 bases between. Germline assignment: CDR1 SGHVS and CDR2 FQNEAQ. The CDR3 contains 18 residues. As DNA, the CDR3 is TGTGCCAGCAGCCCACAAACCCCTACAGGGTATGTGAACTATGGCTACACCTTC. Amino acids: CASSPQTPTGYVNYGYTF.

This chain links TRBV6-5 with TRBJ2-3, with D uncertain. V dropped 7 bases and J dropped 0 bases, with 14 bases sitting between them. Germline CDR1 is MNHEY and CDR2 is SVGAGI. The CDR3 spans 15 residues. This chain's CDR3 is CASTPGGASTDTQYF. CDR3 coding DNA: TGTGCCAGCACCCCCGGTGGAGCTAGCACAGATACGCAGTATTTT.

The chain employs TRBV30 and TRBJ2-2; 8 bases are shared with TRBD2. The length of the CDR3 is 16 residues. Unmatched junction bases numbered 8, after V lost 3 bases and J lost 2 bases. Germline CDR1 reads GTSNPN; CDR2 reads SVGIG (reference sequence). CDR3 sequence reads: CAWRPFAGGNTGELFF. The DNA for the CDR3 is TGTGCCTGGAGGCCCTTCGCGGGAGGAAACACCGGGGAGCTGTTTTTT.

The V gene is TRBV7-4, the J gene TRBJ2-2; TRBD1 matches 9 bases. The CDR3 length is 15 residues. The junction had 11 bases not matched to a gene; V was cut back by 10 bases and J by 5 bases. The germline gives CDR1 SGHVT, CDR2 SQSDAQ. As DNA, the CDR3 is TGTGCCAAAGGGACAGGACAGGGGAAAACCGGGGAGCTGTTTTTT. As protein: CAKGTGQGKTGELFF.

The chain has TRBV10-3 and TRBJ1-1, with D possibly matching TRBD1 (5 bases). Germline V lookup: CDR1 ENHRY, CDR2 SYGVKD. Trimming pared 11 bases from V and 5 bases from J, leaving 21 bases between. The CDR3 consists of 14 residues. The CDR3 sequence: CASQGFPGMTEAFF. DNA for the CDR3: TGTGCCTCCCAGGGTTTCCCTGGGATGACTGAAGCTTTCTTT.

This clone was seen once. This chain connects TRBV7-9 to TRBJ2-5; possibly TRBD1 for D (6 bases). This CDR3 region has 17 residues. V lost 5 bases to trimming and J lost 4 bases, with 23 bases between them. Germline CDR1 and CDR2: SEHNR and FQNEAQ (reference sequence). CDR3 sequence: CASSPIRQESKRETQYF. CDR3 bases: TGTGCCAGCAGCCCTATCCGACAGGAATCGAAGCGAGAGACCCAGTACTTC.